This T cell receptor (beta chain) was identified during a study of response to subunit inactivated influenza vaccine. Study-wide results and limits: A suggestion made by the authors is that each seasonal influenza vaccination recruits few new T cells.

Concerning this clonotype itself: Antigen specificity is unknown.

Germline CDR1 is SGDLS and CDR2 is YYNGEE. This CDR3 spans 16 amino acids. Trimming stripped 1 base from V and 4 bases from J, with 17 bases between. TCRdb called the RT-PCR reads again in MiXCR, with one record for every CDR3 protein. In the table there are fewer than 550,000 distinct CDR3 sequences, about 25% of which are singletons. The origin of this receptor is a man aged 50 to 59 who received an inactivated influenza vaccine. This chain links TRBV9 with TRBJ1-1; D remains unclear. The source was CD4+ T cells sorted from PBMCs, collected less than 6 days after vaccination. CDR3 nucleotides: TGTGCCAGCAGCGTATCGGGAGGTGGGTTGGTCACTGAAGCTTTCTTT. It is translated as CASSVSGGGLVTEAFF. Full variable domain (missing parts from reference TRBV9 and TRBJ1-1): DSGVTQTPKHLITATGQRVTLRCSPRSGDLSVYWYQQSLDQGLQFLIQYYNGEERAKGNILERFSAQQFPDLHSELNLSSLELGDSALYFCASSVSGGGLVTEAFFGQGTRLTVV.